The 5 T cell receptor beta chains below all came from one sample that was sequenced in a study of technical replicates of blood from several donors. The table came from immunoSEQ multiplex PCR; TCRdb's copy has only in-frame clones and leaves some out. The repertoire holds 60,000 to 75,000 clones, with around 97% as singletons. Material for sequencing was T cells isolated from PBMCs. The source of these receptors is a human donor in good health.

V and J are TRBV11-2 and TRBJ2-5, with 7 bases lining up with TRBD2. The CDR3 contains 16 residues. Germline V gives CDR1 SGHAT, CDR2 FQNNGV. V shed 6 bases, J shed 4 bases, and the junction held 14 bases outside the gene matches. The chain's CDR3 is CASSNFGAGEGETQYF. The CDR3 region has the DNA TGTGCCAGCAGTAATTTTGGGGCGGGAGAGGGAGAGACCCAGTACTTC.

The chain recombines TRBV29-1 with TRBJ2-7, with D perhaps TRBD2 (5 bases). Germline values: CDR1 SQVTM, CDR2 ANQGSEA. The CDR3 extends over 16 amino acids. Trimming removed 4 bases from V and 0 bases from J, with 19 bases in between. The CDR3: CSVGGWWNASSYEQYF. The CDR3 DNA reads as TGCAGCGTTGGCGGGTGGTGGAATGCCAGCTCCTACGAGCAGTACTTC.

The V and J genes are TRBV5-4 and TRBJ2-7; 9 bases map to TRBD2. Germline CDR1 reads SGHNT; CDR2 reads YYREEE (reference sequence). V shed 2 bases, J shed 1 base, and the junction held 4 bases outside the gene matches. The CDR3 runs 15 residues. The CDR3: CASSFKAGGSYEQYF. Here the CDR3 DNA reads TGTGCCAGCAGCTTCAAAGCGGGAGGATCCTACGAGCAGTACTTC.

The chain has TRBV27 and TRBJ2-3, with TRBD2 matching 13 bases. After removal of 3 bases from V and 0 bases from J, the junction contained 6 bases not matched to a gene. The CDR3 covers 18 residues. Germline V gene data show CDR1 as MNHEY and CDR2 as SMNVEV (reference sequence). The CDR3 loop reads CASSLLLAGGPSTDTQYF. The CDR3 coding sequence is TGTGCCAGCAGTTTGTTACTAGCGGGAGGGCCAAGCACAGATACGCAGTATTTT.

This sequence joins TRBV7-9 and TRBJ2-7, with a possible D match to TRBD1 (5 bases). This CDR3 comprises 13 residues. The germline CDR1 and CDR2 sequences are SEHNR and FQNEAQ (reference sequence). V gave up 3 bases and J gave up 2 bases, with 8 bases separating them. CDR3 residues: CASSFSGTYEQYF. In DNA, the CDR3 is TGTGCCAGCAGCTTTTCAGGGACCTACGAGCAGTACTTC. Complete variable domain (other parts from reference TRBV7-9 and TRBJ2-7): DTGVSQNPRHKITKRGQNVTFRCDPISEHNRLYWYRQTLGQGPEFLTYFQNEAQLEKSRLLSDRFSAERPKGSFSTLEIQRTEQGDSAMYLCASSFSGTYEQYFGPGTRLTVT.